This entry lists 15 T cell receptor beta chains sequenced from one sample in a study of T cell repertoires in cytomegalovirus infection. Each CDR3 protein is one row after TCRdb ran MiXCR on the reads. The repertoire includes around 530,000 distinct CDR3 sequences, more than 15% of them detected once, and 20% to 30% sits in the top ten. The sequencing sample was made of CD8+ T cells from PBMCs. The receptors shown here come from a human donor in good health (CMV status not recorded). Some clones in this sample may be carry-over from other donors' samples.

J is TRBJ2-7 and V is TRBV6-7; D is uncertain. TRBV6-7 is an open reading frame whose function is uncertain. The V end was cut by 4 bases, the J end by 5 bases, with 15 bases between. This CDR3 is 14 amino acids long. CDR3 sequence: CASSSHWAVDEQYF. CDR3 nucleotide sequence: TGTGCCAGCAGTTCTCATTGGGCGGTCGACGAGCAGTACTTC.

The chain couples TRBV9 to TRBJ1-2; 8 bases fit TRBD1. Trimming took 6 bases from V and 2 from J; bases not matched to a gene: 9. Germline V CDR1 and CDR2: SGDLS, YYNGEE. The CDR3 has 15 amino acids. The CDR3 loop reads CASNDRTGKNYGYTF. The DNA for the CDR3 is TGTGCCAGCAACGATCGGACAGGGAAGAACTATGGCTACACCTTC.

The chain has TRBV28 and TRBJ2-2; maybe TRBD2 (5 bases). The germline V gene encodes CDR1 MDHEN and CDR2 SYDVKM. This CDR3 region has 14 residues. The V gene lost 1 base and the J gene lost 5 bases, with 8 bases spanning the gap. The CDR3 region is CASSLFSETGELFF. DNA for the CDR3: TGTGCCAGCAGTTTATTTAGCGAAACCGGGGAGCTGTTTTTT.

This clonotype showed up just a few times. The genes are TRBV7-9 and TRBJ2-3; 10 nucleotides align to TRBD1. Per germline, CDR1 SEHNR and CDR2 FQNEAQ (reference sequence). Trimming took 5 bases from V and 5 from J; bases not matched to a gene: 4. The CDR3 extends over 14 amino acids. CDR3 sequence (DNA): TGTGCCAGCAGCCCGGGACAGGGGAGAGATACGCAGTATTTT. Protein sequence: CASSPGQGRDTQYF.

This clonotype showed up many times. V gene TRBV7-6 combines with J gene TRBJ2-1, with a tentative D call TRBD2 (6 bases). The CDR3 contains 16 residues. CDR1 is SGHVS and CDR2 is FNYEAQ in the germline V gene. V was trimmed by 4 bases and J by 4 bases, leaving 17 bases between them. As DNA, the CDR3 is TGTGCCAGCAGCTCTAGTCGGGGGAGACCGTACAATGAGCAGTTCTTC. Translation gives CASSSSRGRPYNEQFF. Full variable domain (remainder filled in from reference TRBV7-6 and TRBJ2-1): GAGVSQSPRYKVTKRGQDVALRCDPISGHVSLYWYRQALGQGPEFLTYFNYEAQQDKSGLPNDRFSAERPEGSISTLTIQRTEQRDSAMYRCASSSSRGRPYNEQFFGPGTRLTVL.

This clonotype was observed a handful of times. The chain couples TRBV12-5 to TRBJ2-7; D remains ambiguous. The CDR3 is made up of 14 amino acids. Germline lookup yields CDR1 LGHNT and CDR2 FRNRAP. Trimming removed 5 bases at V and 2 bases at J, with 13 bases between. For the CDR3, the DNA is TGTGCTAGTGGTGTGACCGGCAGGCCCTACGAGCAGTACTTC. As protein: CASGVTGRPYEQYF.

This clonotype has a count of ten or more. V usage is TRBV7-2 and J usage is TRBJ2-7; D is ambiguous. V dropped 6 bases and J dropped 0 bases, with 6 bases sitting between them. Looked up from germline, CDR1 is SGHTA and CDR2 is FQGNSA. The CDR3 is 12 residues long. CDR3 sequence reads: CASSYSSYEQYF. The CDR3 DNA is TGTGCCAGCAGTTACAGCTCCTACGAGCAGTACTTC.

J is TRBJ1-2 and V is TRBV9; TRBD1 might be the D (5 bases). The V end was cut by 4 bases, the J end by 4 bases, with 20 bases between. Looked up from germline, CDR1 is SGDLS and CDR2 is YYNGEE. CDR3 length equals 16 residues. CDR3 protein: CASSTAGTGAGYGYTF. The CDR3 DNA sequence: TGTGCCAGCAGCACAGCCGGGACCGGGGCAGGCTATGGCTACACCTTC.

This clonotype occurred a few times. This chain joins TRBV9 and TRBJ1-1; D remains unclear. V shed 3 bases and J shed 3 bases, with 9 bases lying between them. Germline-derived CDR1 and CDR2 are SGDLS and YYNGEE. This CDR3 comprises 13 residues. CDR3 loop: CASSDDGYTEAFF. The CDR3 DNA reads as TGTGCCAGCAGCGACGACGGGTACACTGAAGCTTTCTTT. Combining the CDR3 with reference TRBV9 and TRBJ1-1 gives the whole variable domain DSGVTQTPKHLITATGQRVTLRCSPRSGDLSVYWYQQSLDQGLQFLIQYYNGEERAKGNILERFSAQQFPDLHSELNLSSLELGDSALYFCASSDDGYTEAFFGQGTRLTVV.

This clonotype occurred a few times. The chain couples TRBV5-6 to TRBJ2-1, with 7 bases aligning to TRBD2. Germline CDR1 is SGHDT and CDR2 is YYEEEE. There are 16 residues in the CDR3. V gave up 0 bases and J gave up 9 bases; unmatched junction bases: 12. The CDR3 sequence: CASSLGGSGATSEQFF. In nucleotides, the CDR3 is TGTGCCAGCAGCTTGGGGGGAAGCGGGGCTACAAGTGAGCAGTTCTTC.

The sample holds one count of this clonotype. The chain recombines TRBV27 with TRBJ2-7, with D perhaps matching TRBD1 (6 bases). Germline V gene data show CDR1 as MNHEY and CDR2 as SMNVEV (reference sequence). Trimming took off 5 bases at V and 0 bases at J, with 17 bases between the two ends. The CDR3 covers 16 residues. CDR3 residues: CASSPSQGPHSYEQYF. CDR3 nucleotides: TGTGCCAGCAGTCCATCACAGGGTCCGCACTCCTACGAGCAGTACTTC.

This clonotype was seen ten or more times. The chain is built from TRBV12-3 or TRBV12-4 and TRBJ1-2; D gene ambiguous. V lost 5 bases to trimming and J lost 4 bases, with 17 bases between them. The CDR3 consists of 15 residues. The CDR3 bases are TGTGCCAGCAGTCCGGGTAGCGGGCAATCCTATGGCTACACCTTC. Protein sequence: CASSPGSGQSYGYTF.

This clonotype came up many times. The CDR3, as DNA: TGTGCCAGCAGCTTAGCAGGGCCCTACGAGCAGTACTTC. Translation: CASSLAGPYEQYF. This sequence joins TRBV27 and TRBJ2-7; D may be TRBD1 (5 bases). Germline V gene sequence: CDR1 MNHEY, CDR2 SMNVEV (reference sequence). This CDR3 comprises 13 residues. V gave up 6 bases and J gave up 2 bases, with 11 bases separating them.

The gene calls are TRBV6-6 and TRBJ2-5; no definite D call. Trimming stripped 5 bases from V and 5 bases from J, with 18 bases between. The CDR3 consists of 15 residues. Germline V lookup: CDR1 MNHNY, CDR2 SVGAGI (reference sequence). This CDR3 reads CASSVGRLMEETQYF. The CDR3 region has the DNA TGTGCCAGCAGTGTCGGTAGACTCATGGAGGAGACCCAGTACTTC.

The table lists this clonotype with many counts. The chain employs TRBV6-2 or TRBV6-3 and TRBJ2-7, with D possibly being TRBD1 (5 bases). Per the germline V gene, CDR1 is MNHEY and CDR2 is SVGEGT. V was cut by 2 bases and J by 1 base, with 9 bases left in between. The CDR3 length is 14 residues. The CDR3 DNA reads TGTGCCAGCAGTTACGGGGCACAATCCTACGAGCAGTACTTC. It codes for CASSYGAQSYEQYF.